A selection of T cell receptor beta chains follows, all from one sample in a study of CD8+CD57+ T cells in acquired aplastic anemia. TCRdb passed the reads through MiXCR, listing each CDR3 protein once. Here the sample spans some 410,000 distinct CDR3 sequences, 55% to 70% being singletons. The sequenced sample was sorted CD4+, CD8+, or CD8+CD57+ T cells (not recorded which) from PBMCs. These receptors were taken from a human donor in good health, serving as a control. Both conserved end residues are part of each CDR3.

>15|TRBV7-2
CASSLAPGGKAGHHF
>13|TRBV27
CASSFSRNSPLHF
>15|TRBV12-3/TRBV12-4
CASSVRGRVEDTQYF
>14|TRBV7-8
CASSLVPRDSYNSF
>17|TRBV11-3
CASSLGSSCPTGTEAFF
>15|TRBV7-2
CASMQTGRGNEQYTF
>14|TRBV7-2
CASSLFPWRPEAFF
>14|TRBV7-2
CASSSDAAGDQHFF
>15|TRBV10-3
CASSQQGGEDQPQHF
>15|TRBV7-9
CASSAGQGAGQPQHF
>17|TRBV12-3/TRBV12-4
CASLPARLAGGINEQFF
>14|TRBV20-1
CSARASEGAQTQYF